This T cell receptor beta chain stems from a study of blood T cell repertoires in COVID-19. Overall study context: From the United States, Italy and Spain came samples of acute and convalescent COVID-19. The analysed material was cDNA or gDNA that came from T cells, B-cell-depleted T cells, or PBMCs.

Note on this clone: This sample includes further DNA sequences coding for the same CDR3.

Authors' analysis steps: Reference gene primer amplification yielded estimated nucleated cell counts. The method was immunoSEQ multiplex PCR; TCRdb's version includes in-frame clones alone and lacks a portion of them. From that table come the V and J calls and clone size; the DNA was used to work out D and trimming. The sample contains 130,000 or so clones, about 88% of which appear only once. Germline V CDR1 and CDR2: SEHNR, FQNEAQ (reference sequence). This CDR3 spans 15 amino acids. The ends were cut back, 3 bases at V and 3 bases at J, with 15 bases in the middle. While infection was still active, Seattle patients were enrolled and then followed longitudinally.

The material sequenced was peripheral blood. The clonotype originates from a human donor with COVID-19, enrolled during active disease. The donor label of this sample is uncertain. The V and J genes are TRBV7-9 and TRBJ2-7, with a tentative D call TRBD1 (6 bases). Here the CDR3 DNA reads TGTGCCAGCAGCTTGGTCAGCTGGGGGCACTACGAGCAGTACTTC. It yields the protein CASSLVSWGHYEQYF.